What follows are 18 T cell receptor beta chains derived from one specimen sequenced in a study of Ad26.COV2.S vaccination and SARS-CoV-2 variants. Using immunoSEQ multiplex PCR, the repertoire was profiled, and TCRdb retains in-frame clones only, with some absent. The sample has hundreds of thousands of clones, 89% seen once. The sample's treatment: around 19 received Ad26.COV2.S at low or high dose, single or two shots; about five received placebo; per-sample allocation not given. After the first vaccine or placebo injection, samples were drawn on day 63. Here the sequenced sample was peripheral blood, taken in a trial of Ad26.COV2.S vaccine versus placebo. These receptors were obtained from a person aged 18-65 years who received the Ad26.COV2.S COVID-19 vaccine or a placebo.

A note on this clone: This CDR3 is also generated by other DNA sequences in the sample. The chain recombines TRBV18 with TRBJ1-5, with no clear D. The V end lost 2 bases, the J end lost 1 base, and 3 bases lay between the germline ends. Germline-derived CDR1 and CDR2 are KGHSH and LQKENI. The CDR3 has 13 residues. The CDR3 DNA reads as TGTGCCAGCTCACCAGGGAGCAATCAGCCCCAGCATTTT. This gives the protein CASSPGSNQPQHF.

The V call is TRBV27, the J call TRBJ2-1; D is perhaps TRBD1 (5 bases). This CDR3 spans 13 amino acids. Germline CDR1 is MNHEY and CDR2 is SMNVEV (reference sequence). V shed 8 bases and J shed 2 bases, with 10 bases lying between them. The CDR3 bases are TGTGCCAGCGGCGAGGACACCTACAATGAGCAGTTCTTC. Translating gives CASGEDTYNEQFF.

This chain connects TRBV5-1 to TRBJ2-3, with D tentatively TRBD2 (6 bases). The CDR3 spans 16 residues. The V end was cut by 2 bases, the J end by 2 bases, with 15 bases between. Germline-derived CDR1 and CDR2 are SGHRS and YFSETQ. The CDR3 here is CASSLTAGLITDTQYF. CDR3 sequence (DNA): TGCGCCAGCAGCTTAACCGCGGGACTCATCACAGATACGCAGTATTTT.

This clone was seen a handful of times. The chain employs TRBV14 and TRBJ2-7; 11 bases are a match to TRBD1. Trimming at V came to 3 bases and at J to 1 base, leaving 2 bases not matched to a gene. This CDR3 is 15 amino acids long. The germline gives CDR1 SGHDN, CDR2 FVKESK. DNA for the CDR3: TGTGCCAGCAGCCAGGACAGGGGGCGGTCCTACGAGCAGTACTTC. Residues: CASSQDRGRSYEQYF.

This clone has a single count. The J gene is TRBJ2-6, the V gene TRBV18; tentative D call: TRBD2 (6 bases). In germline, CDR1 is KGHSH, CDR2 LQKENI. The V end lost 6 bases, the J end lost 0 bases, and 15 bases lay between the germline ends. This CDR3 is 17 amino acids long. CDR3 DNA: TGTGCCAGCTCCCTTTCGGGCGGGACCTCTGGGGCCAACGTCCTGACTTTC. This encodes CASSLSGGTSGANVLTF.

V gene TRBV6-5 combines with J gene TRBJ1-2, with a tentative D call TRBD1 (6 bases). V lost 1 base and J 3 bases, leaving 6 bases between the germline ends. This CDR3 is built from 13 residues. Germline lookup yields CDR1 MNHEY and CDR2 SVGAGI. In DNA form, the CDR3 reads TGTGCCAGCAGTTACTGGACAGACTATGGCTACACCTTC. It is translated as CASSYWTDYGYTF.

This chain uses TRBV18 with TRBJ2-7; D may correspond to TRBD1 or TRBD2 (5 bases each). Trimming pared 0 bases from V and 6 bases from J, leaving 18 bases between. The CDR3 has 16 residues. CDR1 and CDR2 (germline): KGHSH, LQKENI. CDR3 amino acids: CASSPPGTVSPVEQYF. The CDR3 nucleotides are TGTGCCAGCTCACCACCGGGGACGGTTTCTCCAGTCGAGCAGTACTTC.

The J gene is TRBJ2-7, the V gene TRBV5-1, with 9 bases fitting TRBD2. The V gene end was trimmed by 1 base and the J gene end by 4 bases; junction bases not matched to a gene: 6. Germline assignment: CDR1 SGHRS and CDR2 YFSETQ. The CDR3 extends over 15 amino acids. CDR3 amino acids: CASSLTAGGRYEQYF. In nucleotides, the CDR3 is TGCGCCAGCAGCTTGACAGCGGGGGGAAGGTACGAGCAGTACTTC. The variable domain in full, completed from reference TRBV5-1 and TRBJ2-7, reads KAGVTQTPRYLIKTRGQQVTLSCSPISGHRSVSWYQQTPGQGLQFLFEYFSETQRNKGNFPGRFSGRQFSNSRSEMNVSTLELGDSALYLCASSLTAGGRYEQYFGPGTRLTVT.

This chain links TRBV29-1 with TRBJ1-1; TRBD1 is a possible D gene (6 bases). The CDR3 contains 12 residues. Trimming cost V 6 bases and J 1 base, with 9 bases left between them. CDR1 SQVTM and CDR2 ANQGSEA come from the germline V gene. As DNA, the CDR3 is TGCAGCGTCAAACAGGGGAACACTGAAGCTTTCTTT. Translating gives CSVKQGNTEAFF.

V is TRBV7-9 and J is TRBJ2-3, with a tentative D call TRBD1 (5 bases). The length of the CDR3 is 15 residues. The V gene lost 4 bases and the J gene lost 1 base, with 12 bases spanning the gap. Germline assignment: CDR1 SEHNR and CDR2 FQNEAQ (reference sequence). CDR3 nucleotide sequence: TGTGCCAGCAGCTACCCCAGGGATGGCACAGATACGCAGTATTTT. Encoded protein: CASSYPRDGTDTQYF.

This clone showed up just a few times. J is TRBJ1-6 and V is TRBV18; tentative D call: TRBD1 (5 bases). From germline, CDR1 is KGHSH and CDR2 LQKENI. The CDR3 contains 15 residues. V was pared by 2 bases and J by 7 bases, with 12 bases between. Here the CDR3 DNA reads TGTGCCAGCTCACCATCACCGAGGGGCAATTCACCCCTCCACTTT. Encoded protein: CASSPSPRGNSPLHF. The full variable domain, rest sourced from reference TRBV18 and TRBJ1-6, is NAGVMQNPRHLVRRRGQEARLRCSPMKGHSHVYWYRQLPEEGLKFMVYLQKENIIDESGMPKERFSAEFPKEGPSILRIQQVVRGDSAAYFCASSPSPRGNSPLHFGNGTRLTVT.

In DNA, the CDR3 is TGTGCCAGCAGAAGGCAGATCTATGGCTACACCTTC. Translation: CASRRQIYGYTF. The chain is built from TRBV5-6 and TRBJ1-2; no clear D gene. V shed 5 bases and J shed 4 bases, with 9 bases lying between them. This CDR3 is 12 amino acids long. Germline values: CDR1 SGHDT, CDR2 YYEEEE.

The chain recombines TRBV25-1 with TRBJ2-1; D gene uncertain. Germline loops: CDR1 MGHDK, CDR2 SYGVNS. This CDR3 region has 14 residues. Deletions cut 3 bases from V and 8 bases from J, with 14 bases between. CDR3 sequence: CASSESVLSDEQFF. CDR3 DNA sequence: TGTGCCAGCAGTGAGAGCGTCCTCTCTGATGAGCAGTTCTTC.

V usage is TRBV9 and J usage is TRBJ2-3; 11 bases are shared with TRBD2. With 2 bases clipped from V and 6 bases from J, the junction kept 5 bases outside the gene matches. Germline-derived CDR1 and CDR2 are SGDLS and YYNGEE. The CDR3 contains 15 residues. The CDR3 nucleotides are TGTGCCAGCAGCGTGACTAGCGGGGTAGGGGATACGCAGTATTTT. Translating it yields CASSVTSGVGDTQYF.

J is TRBJ1-3 and V is TRBV30; D perhaps matches TRBD1 (5 bases). Trimming shortened V by 3 bases and J by 4 bases, and 13 bases separated the two germline ends. The CDR3 has 14 amino acids. CDR1 and CDR2 from the germline V gene are GTSNPN and SVGIG (reference sequence). The CDR3 region has the DNA TGTGCCTGGAGCCTGGGGGGGGACGGAAACACCATATATTTT. It encodes CAWSLGGDGNTIYF.

V is TRBV5-6 and J is TRBJ2-5; 12 positions agree with TRBD2. CDR3 length: 17 residues. CDR1 and CDR2 (germline): SGHDT, YYEEEE. The junction had 6 bases not matched to a gene; V was cut back by 2 bases and J by 1 base. The CDR3 sequence is CASSFMTSGSTQETQYF. For the CDR3, the DNA is TGTGCCAGCAGCTTTATGACTAGCGGGAGCACCCAAGAGACCCAGTACTTC. The full variable domain, rest sourced from reference TRBV5-6 and TRBJ2-5, is DAGVTQSPTHLIKTRGQQVTLRCSPKSGHDTVSWYQQALGQGPQFIFQYYEEEERQRGNFPDRFSGHQFPNYSSELNVNALLLGDSALYLCASSFMTSGSTQETQYFGPGTRLLVL.

V gene TRBV11-3 combines with J gene TRBJ1-3; D not resolved. V was shortened by 3 bases and J by 4 bases, with 7 bases between the two germline ends. Germline V gene lookup returns CDR1 SGHNT and CDR2 YENEEA. The CDR3 loop spans 13 amino acids. CDR3 loop: CASSLGFGNTIYF. In nucleotides, the CDR3 is TGTGCCAGCAGCTTGGGGTTCGGAAACACCATATATTTT. The whole variable domain, remainder taken from reference TRBV11-3 and TRBJ1-3, is EAGVVQSPRYKIIEKKQPVAFWCNPISGHNTLYWYLQNLGQGPELLIRYENEEAVDDSQLPKDRFSAERLKGVDSTLKIQPAELGDSAVYLCASSLGFGNTIYFGEGSWLTVV.

This clone has a single count. This rearrangement joins TRBV14 to TRBJ2-5, with 7 bases that match TRBD1. Germline loops: CDR1 SGHDN, CDR2 FVKESK. The CDR3 runs to 14 residues. V trimming: 4 bases; J trimming: 1 base; junction bases outside the gene matches: 3. CDR3 protein: CASSLGQLQETQYF. The CDR3 region has the DNA TGTGCCAGCAGCCTGGGACAGCTCCAAGAGACCCAGTACTTC.